The rows below give T cell receptor beta chains drawn from one sample of a study of blood T cell repertoires in COVID-19. Sequencing was performed with immunoSEQ multiplex PCR; in TCRdb, only in-frame clones are kept and a portion is missing. The data show a few hundred thousand clones, 65% to 90% seen once. The sample comprised PBMCs or T cells enriched from blood (not recorded which). These receptor sequences come from a woman between 40 and 50 years old with acute COVID-19. The CDR3 runs from the conserved cysteine through the conserved F or W. The D gene is left open where the match is weak. The listing skips clone size in some rows; elsewhere it reads once, few, many or a size class.

j_call: TRBJ2-3; clone_size: NA; cdr3_length: 11; d_call: NA; v_call: TRBV7-6; cdr3_aa: CASRHTDTQYF; cdr3_nt: TGTGCCAGCAGACACACAGATACGCAGTATTTT
j_call: TRBJ1-6; clone_size: NA; cdr3_length: 13; d_call: NA; v_call: TRBV12-3/TRBV12-4; cdr3_aa: CASSLGGRSPLHF; cdr3_nt: TGTGCCAGCAGTTTGGGGGGGAGGTCACCCCTCCACTTT
j_call: TRBJ2-1; clone_size: NA; cdr3_length: 11; d_call: TRBD2; v_call: TRBV4-2; cdr3_aa: CATGRGNEQFF; cdr3_nt: TGTGCAACCGGGAGGGGCAATGAGCAGTTCTTC
j_call: TRBJ2-7; clone_size: NA; cdr3_length: 12; d_call: TRBD1; v_call: TRBV19; cdr3_aa: CASRSTGYEQYF; cdr3_nt: TGTGCCAGTAGGTCGACAGGGTACGAGCAGTACTTC
j_call: TRBJ2-2; clone_size: NA; cdr3_length: 15; d_call: TRBD1; v_call: TRBV25-1; cdr3_aa: CASSLDRVNTGELFF; cdr3_nt: TGTGCCAGCAGCCTTGACAGGGTTAACACCGGGGAGCTGTTTTTT
j_call: TRBJ1-5; clone_size: NA; cdr3_length: 16; d_call: TRBD1; v_call: TRBV4-2; cdr3_aa: CASSRGTGIDNQPQHF; cdr3_nt: TGTGCCAGCAGCCGAGGGACAGGGATTGACAATCAGCCCCAGCATTTT
j_call: TRBJ1-6; clone_size: NA; cdr3_length: 14; d_call: TRBD1; v_call: TRBV7-8; cdr3_aa: CASSSRGRGSPLHF; cdr3_nt: TGTGCCAGCAGCTCCAGGGGGCGCGGGTCACCCCTCCACTTT
j_call: TRBJ2-5; clone_size: NA; cdr3_length: 20; d_call: TRBD2; v_call: TRBV14; cdr3_aa: CASSQVRGLAGDGEGETQYF; cdr3_nt: TGTGCCAGCAGCCAGGTTCGGGGACTAGCGGGAGATGGGGAGGGAGAGACCCAGTACTTC
j_call: TRBJ1-6; clone_size: many; cdr3_length: 14; d_call: NA; v_call: TRBV6-2/TRBV6-3; cdr3_aa: CASSYNRENSPLHF; cdr3_nt: TGTGCCAGCAGTTACAACAGGGAAAATTCACCCCTCCACTTT
j_call: TRBJ1-3; clone_size: NA; cdr3_length: 15; d_call: NA; v_call: TRBV7-8; cdr3_aa: CASSFGSLSGNTIYF; cdr3_nt: TGTGCCAGCAGCTTCGGGAGCCTCTCTGGAAACACCATATATTTT
j_call: TRBJ2-7; clone_size: NA; cdr3_length: 14; d_call: NA; v_call: TRBV2; cdr3_aa: CASSPQTRFYEQYF; cdr3_nt: TGTGCCAGCAGTCCTCAGACTAGGTTCTACGAGCAGTACTTC
j_call: TRBJ2-5; clone_size: NA; cdr3_length: 15; d_call: NA; v_call: TRBV5-1; cdr3_aa: CASSLMSAAQETQYF; cdr3_nt: TGCGCCAGCAGCCTAATGTCGGCGGCCCAAGAGACCCAGTACTTC
j_call: TRBJ2-5; clone_size: NA; cdr3_length: 12; d_call: NA; v_call: TRBV18; cdr3_aa: CASSPTRETQYF; cdr3_nt: TGTGCCAGCTCACCAACGCGGGAGACCCAGTACTTC
j_call: TRBJ1-4; clone_size: NA; cdr3_length: 13; d_call: NA; v_call: TRBV19; cdr3_aa: CASNGGLNEKLFF; cdr3_nt: TGTGCCAGTAATGGGGGACTTAATGAAAAACTGTTTTTT
j_call: TRBJ1-1; clone_size: NA; cdr3_length: 15; d_call: TRBD1; v_call: TRBV6-1; cdr3_aa: CASSEVTAGGTEAFF; cdr3_nt: TGTGCCAGCAGTGAAGTGACGGCAGGGGGCACTGAAGCTTTCTTT
j_call: TRBJ2-1; clone_size: NA; cdr3_length: 16; d_call: NA; v_call: TRBV10-3; cdr3_aa: CATMDPRDSTYNEQFF; cdr3_nt: TGTGCCACCATGGATCCCCGGGACTCCACCTACAATGAGCAGTTCTTC
j_call: TRBJ1-2; clone_size: NA; cdr3_length: 13; d_call: NA; v_call: TRBV28; cdr3_aa: CASSLASRQGYTF; cdr3_nt: TGTGCCAGCAGTTTAGCGTCGAGACAGGGCTACACCTTC
j_call: TRBJ2-7; clone_size: NA; cdr3_length: 15; d_call: TRBD1; v_call: TRBV4-1; cdr3_aa: CASSPSGTGTYEQYF; cdr3_nt: TGCGCCAGCAGCCCCTCCGGGACAGGGACCTACGAGCAGTACTTC
j_call: TRBJ2-1; clone_size: NA; cdr3_length: 13; d_call: NA; v_call: TRBV7-9; cdr3_aa: CASSLFLYNEQFF; cdr3_nt: TGTGCCAGCAGCTTATTCCTTTACAATGAGCAGTTCTTC
j_call: TRBJ2-5; clone_size: few; cdr3_length: 16; d_call: TRBD2; v_call: TRBV5-5; cdr3_aa: CASRLMGLADQETQYF; cdr3_nt: TGTGCCAGCAGACTCATGGGACTAGCAGATCAAGAGACCCAGTACTTC
j_call: TRBJ2-7; clone_size: NA; cdr3_length: 15; d_call: NA; v_call: TRBV28; cdr3_aa: CASSLPRGPLWEQYF; cdr3_nt: TGTGCCAGCAGTTTACCCAGGGGTCCCCTCTGGGAGCAGTACTTC
j_call: TRBJ2-3; clone_size: NA; cdr3_length: 16; d_call: NA; v_call: TRBV24-1; cdr3_aa: CATSTRGRGNTDTQYF; cdr3_nt: TGTGCCACCAGTACCAGGGGACGGGGAAACACAGATACGCAGTATTTT
j_call: TRBJ2-7; clone_size: NA; cdr3_length: 14; d_call: TRBD1; v_call: TRBV28; cdr3_aa: CASSGSRTGYEQYF; cdr3_nt: TGTGCCAGCAGTGGTAGTCGGACAGGTTACGAGCAGTACTTC
j_call: TRBJ1-6; clone_size: once; cdr3_length: 17; d_call: TRBD1; v_call: TRBV7-2; cdr3_aa: CASSLVAVGQGISPLHF; cdr3_nt: TGTGCCAGCAGCTTAGTAGCCGTGGGACAGGGTATTTCACCCCTCCACTTT
j_call: TRBJ2-2; clone_size: NA; cdr3_length: 18; d_call: TRBD2; v_call: TRBV19; cdr3_aa: CASTPGLATRGYTGELFF; cdr3_nt: TGTGCCAGTACCCCGGGACTAGCAACCCGCGGGTACACCGGGGAGCTGTTTTTT
j_call: TRBJ1-2; clone_size: NA; cdr3_length: 16; d_call: NA; v_call: TRBV15; cdr3_aa: CATSRDVSTGQYGYTF; cdr3_nt: TGTGCCACCAGCAGAGATGTTAGCACAGGGCAGTATGGCTACACCTTC
j_call: TRBJ2-5; clone_size: NA; cdr3_length: 13; d_call: NA; v_call: TRBV9; cdr3_aa: CASSVGGWETQYF; cdr3_nt: TGTGCCAGCAGCGTAGGCGGGTGGGAGACCCAGTACTTC
j_call: TRBJ1-1; clone_size: NA; cdr3_length: 15; d_call: NA; v_call: TRBV28; cdr3_aa: CASSLFRQLNTEAFF; cdr3_nt: TGTGCCAGCAGTTTATTTAGACAGCTGAACACTGAAGCTTTCTTT
j_call: TRBJ2-1; clone_size: NA; cdr3_length: 14; d_call: NA; v_call: TRBV18; cdr3_aa: CASSAGASGNEQFF; cdr3_nt: TGTGCCAGCTCCGCAGGGGCGTCGGGTAATGAGCAGTTCTTC
j_call: TRBJ2-2; clone_size: NA; cdr3_length: 14; d_call: NA; v_call: TRBV5-1; cdr3_aa: CASSYAAGTGELFF; cdr3_nt: TGCGCCAGCAGCTACGCCGCGGGAACCGGGGAGCTGTTTTTT
j_call: TRBJ1-1; clone_size: NA; cdr3_length: 15; d_call: NA; v_call: TRBV14; cdr3_aa: CASSQGSPGRAEAFF; cdr3_nt: TGTGCCAGCAGCCAAGGCAGCCCGGGTCGGGCTGAAGCTTTCTTT
j_call: TRBJ1-4; clone_size: NA; cdr3_length: 16; d_call: NA; v_call: TRBV4-3; cdr3_aa: CASSQAPGATNEKLFF; cdr3_nt: TGCGCCAGCAGCCAAGCGCCCGGTGCAACTAATGAAAAACTGTTTTTT
j_call: TRBJ1-1; clone_size: NA; cdr3_length: 15; d_call: NA; v_call: TRBV3-1/TRBV3-2; cdr3_aa: CASSQAGNRNTEAFF; cdr3_nt: TGTGCCAGCAGCCAAGCTGGTAACAGGAACACTGAAGCTTTCTTT
j_call: TRBJ1-4; clone_size: NA; cdr3_length: 16; d_call: NA; v_call: TRBV9; cdr3_aa: CASSALSGTTNEKLFF; cdr3_nt: TGTGCCAGCAGCGCCCTGTCGGGTACAACTAATGAAAAACTGTTTTTT
j_call: TRBJ2-3; clone_size: NA; cdr3_length: 17; d_call: TRBD2; v_call: TRBV9; cdr3_aa: CASSVIGLADYTDTQYF; cdr3_nt: TGTGCCAGCAGCGTAATTGGACTAGCGGACTACACAGATACGCAGTATTTT
j_call: TRBJ1-1; clone_size: NA; cdr3_length: 13; d_call: TRBD1; v_call: TRBV6-5; cdr3_aa: CASSRQGTTEAFF; cdr3_nt: TGTGCCAGCAGTCGACAGGGGACGACTGAAGCTTTCTTT
j_call: TRBJ1-2; clone_size: NA; cdr3_length: 13; d_call: NA; v_call: TRBV19; cdr3_aa: CASSIVQDYGYTF; cdr3_nt: TGTGCCAGTAGTATAGTCCAGGACTATGGCTACACCTTC
j_call: TRBJ1-2; clone_size: few; cdr3_length: 16; d_call: NA; v_call: TRBV3-1/TRBV3-2; cdr3_aa: CASSQRVGSLNYGYTF; cdr3_nt: TGTGCCAGCAGCCAAAGGGTCGGGAGTCTTAACTATGGCTACACCTTC
j_call: TRBJ1-5; clone_size: NA; cdr3_length: 15; d_call: NA; v_call: TRBV7-2; cdr3_aa: CASSLTDRHNQPQHF; cdr3_nt: TGTGCCAGCAGCTTAACGGATAGACACAATCAGCCCCAGCATTTT
j_call: TRBJ1-6; clone_size: NA; cdr3_length: 15; d_call: NA; v_call: TRBV27; cdr3_aa: CASSPRTESNSPLHF; cdr3_nt: TGTGCCAGCAGTCCTAGGACAGAGAGTAATTCACCCCTCCACTTT
j_call: TRBJ2-1; clone_size: NA; cdr3_length: 15; d_call: TRBD1; v_call: TRBV3-1/TRBV3-2; cdr3_aa: CASSPARTGRNEQFF; cdr3_nt: TGTGCCAGCAGCCCCGCCCGGACAGGGCGGAATGAGCAGTTCTTC
j_call: TRBJ1-1; clone_size: NA; cdr3_length: 15; d_call: NA; v_call: TRBV5-1; cdr3_aa: CASSLSRGMNTEAFF; cdr3_nt: TGCGCCAGCAGCCTTTCGCGGGGGATGAACACTGAAGCTTTCTTT
j_call: TRBJ2-7; clone_size: NA; cdr3_length: 13; d_call: TRBD2; v_call: TRBV5-4; cdr3_aa: CASSRGLAYEQYF; cdr3_nt: TGTGCCAGCAGCCGAGGACTAGCCTACGAGCAGTACTTC
j_call: TRBJ2-2; clone_size: NA; cdr3_length: 15; d_call: TRBD1; v_call: TRBV6-2/TRBV6-3; cdr3_aa: CASSKGQGATGELFF; cdr3_nt: TGTGCCAGCAGCAAGGGACAGGGGGCAACCGGGGAGCTGTTTTTT
j_call: TRBJ2-2; clone_size: NA; cdr3_length: 15; d_call: TRBD1; v_call: TRBV5-1; cdr3_aa: CASSLGTGNTGELFF; cdr3_nt: TGCGCCAGCAGCTTGGGGACAGGGAACACCGGGGAGCTGTTTTTT
j_call: TRBJ1-1; clone_size: few; cdr3_length: 14; d_call: NA; v_call: TRBV7-8; cdr3_aa: CASSDFQGSIEAFF; cdr3_nt: TGTGCCAGCAGCGATTTTCAGGGTAGTATTGAAGCTTTCTTT
j_call: TRBJ2-3; clone_size: NA; cdr3_length: 14; d_call: TRBD1; v_call: TRBV9; cdr3_aa: CASSFRTGPDTQYF; cdr3_nt: TGTGCCAGCAGCTTCCGGACAGGTCCAGATACGCAGTATTTT
j_call: TRBJ1-5; clone_size: NA; cdr3_length: 13; d_call: NA; v_call: TRBV2; cdr3_aa: CASSQESGQPQHF; cdr3_nt: TGTGCCAGCAGTCAGGAATCCGGTCAGCCCCAGCATTTT
j_call: TRBJ1-5; clone_size: NA; cdr3_length: 13; d_call: TRBD1; v_call: TRBV28; cdr3_aa: CACHGQGRQPQHF; cdr3_nt: TGTGCCTGCCACGGACAGGGAAGGCAGCCCCAGCATTTT
j_call: TRBJ2-1; clone_size: NA; cdr3_length: 14; d_call: NA; v_call: TRBV4-3; cdr3_aa: CASSQVGGGDEQFF; cdr3_nt: TGCGCCAGCAGCCAAGTAGGGGGAGGGGATGAGCAGTTCTTC
j_call: TRBJ1-5; clone_size: NA; cdr3_length: 13; d_call: NA; v_call: TRBV6-2/TRBV6-3; cdr3_aa: CASSYYGNQPQHF; cdr3_nt: TGTGCCAGCAGTTATTACGGGAATCAGCCCCAGCATTTT
j_call: TRBJ2-1; clone_size: NA; cdr3_length: 17; d_call: NA; v_call: TRBV10-3; cdr3_aa: CAISESHIREMDNEQFF; cdr3_nt: TGTGCCATCAGTGAGTCGCATATAAGGGAGATGGACAATGAGCAGTTCTTC
j_call: TRBJ2-1; clone_size: NA; cdr3_length: 16; d_call: TRBD2; v_call: TRBV7-9; cdr3_aa: CASRSNSGRENNEQFF; cdr3_nt: TGTGCCAGTCGGTCGAATAGCGGGAGGGAAAACAATGAGCAGTTCTTC
j_call: TRBJ1-1; clone_size: NA; cdr3_length: 15; d_call: NA; v_call: TRBV5-1; cdr3_aa: CASSLDPRRDTEAFF; cdr3_nt: TGCGCCAGCAGCTTGGACCCCCGGAGGGACACTGAAGCTTTCTTT
j_call: TRBJ2-2; clone_size: NA; cdr3_length: 18; d_call: NA; v_call: TRBV4-3; cdr3_aa: CASSQGFLRDWGTGELFF; cdr3_nt: TGCGCCAGCAGCCAAGGATTTCTTCGGGATTGGGGCACCGGGGAGCTGTTTTTT
j_call: TRBJ2-5; clone_size: NA; cdr3_length: 15; d_call: TRBD1; v_call: TRBV5-1; cdr3_aa: CASSDGTGGKETQYF; cdr3_nt: TGCGCCAGCAGCGACGGGACAGGGGGCAAAGAGACCCAGTACTTC
j_call: TRBJ2-1; clone_size: NA; cdr3_length: 18; d_call: NA; v_call: TRBV4-2; cdr3_aa: CASSQVGFGASGYNEQFF; cdr3_nt: TGTGCCAGCAGCCAAGTTGGGTTTGGGGCTTCGGGCTACAATGAGCAGTTCTTC
j_call: TRBJ1-2; clone_size: NA; cdr3_length: 13; d_call: NA; v_call: TRBV11-1; cdr3_aa: CASSLETKDGYTF; cdr3_nt: TGTGCCAGCAGCTTAGAGACAAAGGATGGCTACACCTTC
j_call: TRBJ1-2; clone_size: NA; cdr3_length: 14; d_call: TRBD1; v_call: TRBV12-5; cdr3_aa: CASGAGQGFRGYTF; cdr3_nt: TGTGCTAGTGGTGCGGGACAGGGGTTCAGGGGCTACACCTTC